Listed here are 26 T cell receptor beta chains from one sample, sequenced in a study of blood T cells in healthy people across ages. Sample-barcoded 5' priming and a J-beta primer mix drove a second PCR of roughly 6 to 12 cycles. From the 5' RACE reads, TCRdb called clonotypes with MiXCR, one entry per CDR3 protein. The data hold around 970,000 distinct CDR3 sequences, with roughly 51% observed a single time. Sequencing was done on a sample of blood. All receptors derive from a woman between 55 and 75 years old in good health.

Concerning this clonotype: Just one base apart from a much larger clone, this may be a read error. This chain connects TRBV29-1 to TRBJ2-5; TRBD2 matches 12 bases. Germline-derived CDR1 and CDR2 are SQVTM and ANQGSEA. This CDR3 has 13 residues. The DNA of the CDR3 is TGCAGCGTTAGACTAGCGGGAGTTGGGACCCGGTACTTC. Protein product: CSVRLAGVGTRYF.

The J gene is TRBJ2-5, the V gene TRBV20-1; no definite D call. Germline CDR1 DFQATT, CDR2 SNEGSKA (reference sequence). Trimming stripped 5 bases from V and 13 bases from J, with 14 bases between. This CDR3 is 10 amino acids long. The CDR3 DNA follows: TGCAGTGCTGGGGTGGACGGGCTGTACTTC. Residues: CSAGVDGLYF.

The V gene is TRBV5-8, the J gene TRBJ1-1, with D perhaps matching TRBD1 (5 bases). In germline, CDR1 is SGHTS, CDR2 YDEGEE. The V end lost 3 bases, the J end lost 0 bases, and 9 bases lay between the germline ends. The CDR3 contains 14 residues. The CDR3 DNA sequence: TGTGCCAGCAGCTGGGGCTACATGAACACTGAAGCTTTCTTT. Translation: CASSWGYMNTEAFF.

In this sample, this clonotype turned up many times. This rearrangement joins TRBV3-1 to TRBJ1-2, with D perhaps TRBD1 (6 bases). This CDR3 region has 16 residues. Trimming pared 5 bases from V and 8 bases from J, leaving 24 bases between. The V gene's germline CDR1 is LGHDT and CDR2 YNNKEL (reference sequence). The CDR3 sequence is CASSTNPRGSISGYTF. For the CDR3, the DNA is TGTGCCAGCAGCACGAACCCCAGGGGAAGTATCAGCGGCTACACCTTC.

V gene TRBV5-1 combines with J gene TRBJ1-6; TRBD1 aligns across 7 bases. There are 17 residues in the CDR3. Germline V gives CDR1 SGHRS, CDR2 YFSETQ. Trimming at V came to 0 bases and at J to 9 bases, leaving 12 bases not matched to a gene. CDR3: CASSLAGLDRAGSPLHF. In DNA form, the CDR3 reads TGCGCCAGCAGCTTGGCCGGACTCGACAGGGCTGGTTCACCCCTCCACTTT.

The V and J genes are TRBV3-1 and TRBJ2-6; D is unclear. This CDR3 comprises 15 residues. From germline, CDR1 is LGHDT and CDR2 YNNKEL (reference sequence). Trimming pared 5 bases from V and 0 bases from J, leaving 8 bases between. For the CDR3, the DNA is TGTGCCAGCAGCAAAGGTTACTCTGGGGCCAACGTCCTGACTTTC. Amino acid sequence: CASSKGYSGANVLTF.

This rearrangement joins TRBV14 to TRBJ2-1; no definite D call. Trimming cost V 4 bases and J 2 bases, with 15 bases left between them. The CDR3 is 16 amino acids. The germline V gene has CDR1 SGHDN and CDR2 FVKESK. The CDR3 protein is CASSPPGAAPYNEQFF. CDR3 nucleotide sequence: TGTGCCAGCAGCCCCCCGGGCGCCGCCCCCTACAATGAGCAGTTCTTC.

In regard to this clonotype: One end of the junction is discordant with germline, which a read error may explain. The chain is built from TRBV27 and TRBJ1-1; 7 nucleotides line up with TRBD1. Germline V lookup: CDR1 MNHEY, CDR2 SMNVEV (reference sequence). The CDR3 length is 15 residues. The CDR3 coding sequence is TGTGCCAGCAGTTTTCATGGACAGGTGAACACCGAAGCTTTCTTT. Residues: CASSFHGQVNTEAFF.

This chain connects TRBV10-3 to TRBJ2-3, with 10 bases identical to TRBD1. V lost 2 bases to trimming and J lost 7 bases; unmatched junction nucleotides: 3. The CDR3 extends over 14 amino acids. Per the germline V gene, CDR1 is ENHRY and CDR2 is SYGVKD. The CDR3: CAISEGDRGYTQYF. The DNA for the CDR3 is TGTGCCATCAGTGAGGGGGACAGGGGTTATACGCAGTATTTT.

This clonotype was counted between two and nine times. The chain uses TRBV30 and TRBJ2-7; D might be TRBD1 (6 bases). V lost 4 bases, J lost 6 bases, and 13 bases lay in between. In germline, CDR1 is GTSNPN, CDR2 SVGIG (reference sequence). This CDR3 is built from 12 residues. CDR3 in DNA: TGTGCCTGGAATACAGGGTCGGCCGAGCAGTACTTC. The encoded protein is CAWNTGSAEQYF.

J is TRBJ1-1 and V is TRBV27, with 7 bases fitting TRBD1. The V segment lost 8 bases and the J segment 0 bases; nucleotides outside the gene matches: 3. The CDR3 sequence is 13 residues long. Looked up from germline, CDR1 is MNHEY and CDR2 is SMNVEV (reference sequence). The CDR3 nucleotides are TGTGCCAGCCAGGACAGGATGAACACTGAAGCTTTCTTT. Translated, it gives CASQDRMNTEAFF.

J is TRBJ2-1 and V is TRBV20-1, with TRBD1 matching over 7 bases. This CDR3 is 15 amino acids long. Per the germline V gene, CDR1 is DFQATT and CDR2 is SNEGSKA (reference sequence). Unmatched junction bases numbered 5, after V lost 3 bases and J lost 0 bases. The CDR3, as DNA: TGCAGTGCTAGTAACAGGGGAGTCTCCTACAATGAGCAGTTCTTC. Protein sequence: CSASNRGVSYNEQFF.

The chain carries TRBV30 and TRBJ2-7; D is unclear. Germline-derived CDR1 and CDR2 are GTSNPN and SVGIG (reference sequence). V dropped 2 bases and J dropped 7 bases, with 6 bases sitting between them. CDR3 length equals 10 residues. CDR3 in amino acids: CAWSRREQYF. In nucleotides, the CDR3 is TGTGCCTGGAGTAGGCGGGAGCAGTACTTC.

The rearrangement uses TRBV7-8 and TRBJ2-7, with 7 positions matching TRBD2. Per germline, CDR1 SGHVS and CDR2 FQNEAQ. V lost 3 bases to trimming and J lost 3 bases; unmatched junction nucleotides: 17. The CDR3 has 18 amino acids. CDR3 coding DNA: TGTGCCAGCAGCTTTAACCGAAAAGGAGTCGGGAGGTTCTACGAGCAGTACTTC. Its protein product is CASSFNRKGVGRFYEQYF.

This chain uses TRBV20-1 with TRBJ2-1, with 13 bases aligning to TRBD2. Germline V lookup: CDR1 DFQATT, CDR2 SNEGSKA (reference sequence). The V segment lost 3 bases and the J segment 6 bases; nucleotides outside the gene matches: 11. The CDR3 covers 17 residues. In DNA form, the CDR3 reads TGCAGTGCTAGGGGACTAGCGGGACCCCCGGGCGTCAATGAGCAGTTCTTC. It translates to CSARGLAGPPGVNEQFF.

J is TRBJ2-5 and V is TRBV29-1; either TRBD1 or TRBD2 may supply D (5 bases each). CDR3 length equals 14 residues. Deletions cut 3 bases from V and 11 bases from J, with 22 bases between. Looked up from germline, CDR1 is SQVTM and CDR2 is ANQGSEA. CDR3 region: CSVDEGVGAGEQYF. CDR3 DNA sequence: TGCAGCGTTGATGAAGGGGTAGGGGCGGGTGAGCAGTACTTC. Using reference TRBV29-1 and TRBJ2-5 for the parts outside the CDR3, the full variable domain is SAVISQKPSRDICQRGTSLTIQCQVDSQVTMMFWYRQQPGQSLTLIATANQGSEATYESGFVIDKFPISRPNLTFSTLTVSNMSPEDSSIYLCSVDEGVGAGEQYFGPGTRLLVL.

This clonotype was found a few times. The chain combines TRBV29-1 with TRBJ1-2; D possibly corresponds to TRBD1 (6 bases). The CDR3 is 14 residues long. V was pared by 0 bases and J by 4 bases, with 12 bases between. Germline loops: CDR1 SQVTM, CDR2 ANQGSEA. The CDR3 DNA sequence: TGCAGCGTTGAAGACCAGGGGACGGCCTATGGCTACACCTTC. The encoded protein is CSVEDQGTAYGYTF.

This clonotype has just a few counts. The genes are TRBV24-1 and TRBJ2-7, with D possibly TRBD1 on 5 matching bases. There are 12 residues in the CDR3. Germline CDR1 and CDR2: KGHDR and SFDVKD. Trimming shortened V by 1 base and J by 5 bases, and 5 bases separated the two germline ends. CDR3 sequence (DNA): TGTGCCACCAGTGATTTAGGGGACGAGCAGTACTTC. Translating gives CATSDLGDEQYF.

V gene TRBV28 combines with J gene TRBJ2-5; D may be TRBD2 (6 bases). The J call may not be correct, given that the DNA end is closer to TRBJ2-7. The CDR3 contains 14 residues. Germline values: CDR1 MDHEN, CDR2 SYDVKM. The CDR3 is CASSWDGSLDEQYF. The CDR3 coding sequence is TGTGCCAGCAGTTGGGACGGGAGTCTCGACGAGCAGTACTTC.

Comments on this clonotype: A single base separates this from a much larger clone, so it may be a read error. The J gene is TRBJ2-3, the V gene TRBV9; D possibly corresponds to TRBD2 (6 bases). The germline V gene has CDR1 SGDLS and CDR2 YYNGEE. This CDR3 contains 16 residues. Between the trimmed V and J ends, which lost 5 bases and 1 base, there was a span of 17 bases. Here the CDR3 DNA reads TGTGCCAGCAGGAGATGGGCGGGACCAGGCACAGATACGCAGTATTTT. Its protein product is CASRRWAGPGTDTQYF.

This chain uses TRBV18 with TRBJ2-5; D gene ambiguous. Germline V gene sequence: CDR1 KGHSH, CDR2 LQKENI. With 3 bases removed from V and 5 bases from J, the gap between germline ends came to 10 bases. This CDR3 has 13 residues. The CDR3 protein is CASSPAARETQYF. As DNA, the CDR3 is TGTGCCAGCTCACCGGCAGCGAGGGAGACCCAGTACTTC.

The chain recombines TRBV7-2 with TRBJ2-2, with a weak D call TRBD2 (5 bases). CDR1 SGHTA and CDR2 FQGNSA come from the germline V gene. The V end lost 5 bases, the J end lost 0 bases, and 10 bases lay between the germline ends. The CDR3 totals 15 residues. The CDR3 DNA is TGTGCCAGCAGCGCGGGTTCCGCGAACACCGGGGAGCTGTTTTTT. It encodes CASSAGSANTGELFF.

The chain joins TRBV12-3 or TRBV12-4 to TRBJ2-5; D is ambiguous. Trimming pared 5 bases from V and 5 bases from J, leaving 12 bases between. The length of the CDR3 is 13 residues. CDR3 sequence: CASSAQMGETQYF. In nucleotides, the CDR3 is TGTGCCAGCAGTGCCCAGATGGGGGAGACCCAGTACTTC.

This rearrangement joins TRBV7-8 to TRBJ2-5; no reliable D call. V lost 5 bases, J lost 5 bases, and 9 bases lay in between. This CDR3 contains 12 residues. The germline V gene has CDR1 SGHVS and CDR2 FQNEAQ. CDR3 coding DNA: TGTGCCAGCAGCCGCGAGAGGGAGACCCAGTACTTC. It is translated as CASSRERETQYF.

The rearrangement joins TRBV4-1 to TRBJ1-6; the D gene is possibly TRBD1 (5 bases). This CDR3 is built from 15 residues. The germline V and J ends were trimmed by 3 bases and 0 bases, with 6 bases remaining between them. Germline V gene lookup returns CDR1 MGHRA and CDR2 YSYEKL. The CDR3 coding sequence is TGCGCCAGCAGCCACGGGACCTCCTATAATTCACCCCTCCACTTT. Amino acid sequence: CASSHGTSYNSPLHF.

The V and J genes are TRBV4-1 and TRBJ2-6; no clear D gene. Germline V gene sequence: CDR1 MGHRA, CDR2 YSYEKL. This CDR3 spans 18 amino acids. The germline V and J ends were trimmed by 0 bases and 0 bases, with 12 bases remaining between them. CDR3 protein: CASSQDQVGCSGANVLTF. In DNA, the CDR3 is TGCGCCAGCAGCCAAGATCAAGTCGGGTGCTCTGGGGCCAACGTCCTGACTTTC.